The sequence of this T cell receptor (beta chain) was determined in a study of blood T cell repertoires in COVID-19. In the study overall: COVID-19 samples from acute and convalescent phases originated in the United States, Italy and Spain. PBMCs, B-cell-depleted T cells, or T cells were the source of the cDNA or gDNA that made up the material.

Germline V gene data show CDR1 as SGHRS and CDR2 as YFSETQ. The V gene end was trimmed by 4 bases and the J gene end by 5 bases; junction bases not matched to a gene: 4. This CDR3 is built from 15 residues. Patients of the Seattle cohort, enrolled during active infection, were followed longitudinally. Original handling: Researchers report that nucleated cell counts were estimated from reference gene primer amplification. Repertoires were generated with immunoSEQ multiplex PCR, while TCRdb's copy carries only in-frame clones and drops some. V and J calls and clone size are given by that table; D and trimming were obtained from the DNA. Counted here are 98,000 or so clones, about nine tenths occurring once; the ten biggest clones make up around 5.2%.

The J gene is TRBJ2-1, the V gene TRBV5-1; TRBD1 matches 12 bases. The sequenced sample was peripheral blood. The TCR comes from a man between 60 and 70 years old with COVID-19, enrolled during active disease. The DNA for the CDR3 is TGCGCCAGCAGCCCGGGACAGGGGGCCGACAATGAGCAGTTCTTC. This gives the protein CASSPGQGADNEQFF.